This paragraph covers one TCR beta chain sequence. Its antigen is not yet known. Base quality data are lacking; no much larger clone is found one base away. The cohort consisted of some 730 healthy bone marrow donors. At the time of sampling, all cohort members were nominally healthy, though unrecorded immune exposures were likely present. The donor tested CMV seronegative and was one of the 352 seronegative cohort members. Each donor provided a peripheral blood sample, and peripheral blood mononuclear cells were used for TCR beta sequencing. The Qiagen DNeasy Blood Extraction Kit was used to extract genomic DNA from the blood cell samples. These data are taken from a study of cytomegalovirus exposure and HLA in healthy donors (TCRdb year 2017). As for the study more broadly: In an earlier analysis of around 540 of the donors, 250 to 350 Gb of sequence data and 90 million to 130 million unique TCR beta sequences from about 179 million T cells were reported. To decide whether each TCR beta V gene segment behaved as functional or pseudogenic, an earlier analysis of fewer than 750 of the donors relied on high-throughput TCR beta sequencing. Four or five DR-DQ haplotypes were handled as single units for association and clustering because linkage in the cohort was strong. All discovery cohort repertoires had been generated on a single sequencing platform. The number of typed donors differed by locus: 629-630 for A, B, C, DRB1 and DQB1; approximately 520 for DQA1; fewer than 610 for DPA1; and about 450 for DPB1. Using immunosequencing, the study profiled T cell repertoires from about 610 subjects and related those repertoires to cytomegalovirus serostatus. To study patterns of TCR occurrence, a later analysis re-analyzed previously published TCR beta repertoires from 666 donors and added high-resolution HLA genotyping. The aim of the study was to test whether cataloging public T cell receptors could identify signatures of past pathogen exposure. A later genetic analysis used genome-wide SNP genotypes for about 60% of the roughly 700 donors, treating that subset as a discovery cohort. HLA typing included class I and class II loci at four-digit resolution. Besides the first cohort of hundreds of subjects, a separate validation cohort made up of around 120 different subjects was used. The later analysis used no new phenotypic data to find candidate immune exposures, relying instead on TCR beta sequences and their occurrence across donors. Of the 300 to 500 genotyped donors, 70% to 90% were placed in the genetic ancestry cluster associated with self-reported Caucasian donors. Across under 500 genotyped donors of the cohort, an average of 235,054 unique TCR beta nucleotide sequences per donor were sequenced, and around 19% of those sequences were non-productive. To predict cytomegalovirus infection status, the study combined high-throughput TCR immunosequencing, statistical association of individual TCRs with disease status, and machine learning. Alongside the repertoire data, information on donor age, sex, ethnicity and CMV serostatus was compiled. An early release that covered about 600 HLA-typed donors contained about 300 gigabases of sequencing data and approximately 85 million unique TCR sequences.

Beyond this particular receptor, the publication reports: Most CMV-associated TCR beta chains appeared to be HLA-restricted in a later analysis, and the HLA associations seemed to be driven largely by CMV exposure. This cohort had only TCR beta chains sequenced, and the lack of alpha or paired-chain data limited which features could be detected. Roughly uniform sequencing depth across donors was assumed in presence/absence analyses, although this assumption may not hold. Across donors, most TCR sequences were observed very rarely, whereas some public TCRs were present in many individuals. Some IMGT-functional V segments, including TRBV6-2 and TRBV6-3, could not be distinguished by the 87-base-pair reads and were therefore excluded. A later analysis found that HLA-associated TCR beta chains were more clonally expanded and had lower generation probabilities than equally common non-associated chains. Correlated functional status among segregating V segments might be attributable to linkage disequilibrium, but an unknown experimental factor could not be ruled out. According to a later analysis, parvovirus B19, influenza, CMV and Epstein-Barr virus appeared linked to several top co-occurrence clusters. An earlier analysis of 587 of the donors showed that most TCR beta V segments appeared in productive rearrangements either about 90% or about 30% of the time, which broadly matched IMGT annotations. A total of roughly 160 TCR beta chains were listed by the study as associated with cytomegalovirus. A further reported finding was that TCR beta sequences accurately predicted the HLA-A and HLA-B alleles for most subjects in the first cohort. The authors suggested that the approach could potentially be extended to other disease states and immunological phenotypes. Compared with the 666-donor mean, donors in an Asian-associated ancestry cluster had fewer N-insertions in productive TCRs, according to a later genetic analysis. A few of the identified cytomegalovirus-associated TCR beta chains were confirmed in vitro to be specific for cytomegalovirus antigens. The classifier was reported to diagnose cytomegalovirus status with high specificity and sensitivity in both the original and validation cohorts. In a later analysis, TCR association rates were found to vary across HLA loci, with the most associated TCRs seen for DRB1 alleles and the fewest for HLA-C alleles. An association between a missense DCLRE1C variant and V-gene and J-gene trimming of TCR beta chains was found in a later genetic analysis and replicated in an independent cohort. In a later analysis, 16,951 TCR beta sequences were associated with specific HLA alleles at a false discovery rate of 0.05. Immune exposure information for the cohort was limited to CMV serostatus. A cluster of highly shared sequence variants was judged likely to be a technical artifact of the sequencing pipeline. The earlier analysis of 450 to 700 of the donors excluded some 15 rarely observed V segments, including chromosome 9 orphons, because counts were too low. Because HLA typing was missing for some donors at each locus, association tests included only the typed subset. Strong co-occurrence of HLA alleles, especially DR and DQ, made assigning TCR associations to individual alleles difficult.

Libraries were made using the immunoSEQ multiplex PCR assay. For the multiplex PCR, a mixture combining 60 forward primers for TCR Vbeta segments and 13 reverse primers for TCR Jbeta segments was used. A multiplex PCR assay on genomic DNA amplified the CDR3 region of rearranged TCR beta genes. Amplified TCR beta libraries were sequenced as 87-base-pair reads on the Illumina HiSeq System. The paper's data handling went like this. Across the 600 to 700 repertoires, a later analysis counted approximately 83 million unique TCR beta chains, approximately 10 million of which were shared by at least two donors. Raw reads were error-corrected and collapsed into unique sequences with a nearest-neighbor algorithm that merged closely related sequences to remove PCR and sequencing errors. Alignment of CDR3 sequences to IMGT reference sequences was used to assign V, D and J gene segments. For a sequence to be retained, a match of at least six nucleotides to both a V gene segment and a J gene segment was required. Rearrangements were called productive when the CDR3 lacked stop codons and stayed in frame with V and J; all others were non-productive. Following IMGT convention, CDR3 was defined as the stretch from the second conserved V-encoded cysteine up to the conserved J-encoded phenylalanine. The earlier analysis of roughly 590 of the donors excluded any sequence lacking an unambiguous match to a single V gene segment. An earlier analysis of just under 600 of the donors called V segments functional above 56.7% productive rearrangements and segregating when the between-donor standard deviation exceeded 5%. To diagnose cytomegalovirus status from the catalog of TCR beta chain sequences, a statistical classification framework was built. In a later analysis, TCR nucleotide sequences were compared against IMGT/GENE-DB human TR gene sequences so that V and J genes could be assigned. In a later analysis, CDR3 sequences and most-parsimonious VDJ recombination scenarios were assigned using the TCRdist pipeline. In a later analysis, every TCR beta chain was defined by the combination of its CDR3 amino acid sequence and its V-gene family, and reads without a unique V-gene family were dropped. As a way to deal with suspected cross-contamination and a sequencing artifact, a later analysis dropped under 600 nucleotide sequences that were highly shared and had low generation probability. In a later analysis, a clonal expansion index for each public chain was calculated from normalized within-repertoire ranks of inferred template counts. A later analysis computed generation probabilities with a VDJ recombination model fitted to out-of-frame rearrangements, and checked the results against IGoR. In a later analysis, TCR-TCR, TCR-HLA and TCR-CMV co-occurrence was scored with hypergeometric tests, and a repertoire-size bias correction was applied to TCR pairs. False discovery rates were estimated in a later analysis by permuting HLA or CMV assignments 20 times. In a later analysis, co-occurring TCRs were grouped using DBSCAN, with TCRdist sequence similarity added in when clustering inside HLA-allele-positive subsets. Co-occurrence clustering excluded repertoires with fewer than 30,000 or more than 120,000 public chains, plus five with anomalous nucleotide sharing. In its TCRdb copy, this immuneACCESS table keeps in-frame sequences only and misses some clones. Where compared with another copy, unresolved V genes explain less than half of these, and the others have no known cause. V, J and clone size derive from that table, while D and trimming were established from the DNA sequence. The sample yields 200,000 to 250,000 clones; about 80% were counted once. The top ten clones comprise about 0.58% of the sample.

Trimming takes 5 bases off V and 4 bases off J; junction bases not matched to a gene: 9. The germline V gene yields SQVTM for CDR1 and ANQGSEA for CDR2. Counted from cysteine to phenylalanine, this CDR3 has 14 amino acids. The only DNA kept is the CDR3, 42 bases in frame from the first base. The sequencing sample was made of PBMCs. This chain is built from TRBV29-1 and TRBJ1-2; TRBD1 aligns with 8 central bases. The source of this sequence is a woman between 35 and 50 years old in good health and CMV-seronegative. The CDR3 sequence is CSVLNRGRAYGYTF. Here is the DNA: TGCAGCGTTTTAAACAGGGGGAGGGCCTATGGCTACACCTTC.